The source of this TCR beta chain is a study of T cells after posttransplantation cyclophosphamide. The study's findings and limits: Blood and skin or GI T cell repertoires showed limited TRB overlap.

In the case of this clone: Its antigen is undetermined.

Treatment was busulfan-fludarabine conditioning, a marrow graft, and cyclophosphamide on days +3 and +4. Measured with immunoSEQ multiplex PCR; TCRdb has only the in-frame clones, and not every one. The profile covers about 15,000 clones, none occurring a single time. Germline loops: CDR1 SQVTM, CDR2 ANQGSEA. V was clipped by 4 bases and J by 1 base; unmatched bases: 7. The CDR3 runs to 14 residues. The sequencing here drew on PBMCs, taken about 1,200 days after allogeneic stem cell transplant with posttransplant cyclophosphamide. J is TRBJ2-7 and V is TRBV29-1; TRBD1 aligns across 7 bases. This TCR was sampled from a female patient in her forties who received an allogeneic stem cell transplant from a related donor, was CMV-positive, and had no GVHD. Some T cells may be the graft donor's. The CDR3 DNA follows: TGCAGCGTTGCGGAGACAGGGAATTCCTACGAGCAGTACTTC. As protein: CSVAETGNSYEQYF.